This T cell receptor beta chain was sequenced in a study of blood T cell repertoires in COVID-19. Study-level background: The United States, Italy and Spain were the sources of the acute and convalescent COVID-19 samples.

In the study's own analysis: Using reference gene primer amplification, nucleated cell counts were estimated. The assay was immunoSEQ multiplex PCR, and TCRdb's table has in-frame clones only and misses some. D and trimming were read from the DNA, whereas the V and J calls and clone size are those reported in that table. The sample lists fewer than 300,000 clones, approximately 77% occurring once. V was cut by 5 bases and J by 6 bases, with 20 bases left in between. In germline, CDR1 is SGHAT, CDR2 FQNNGV. This CDR3 has 15 residues. V gene TRBV11-2 combines with J gene TRBJ2-7; D perhaps matches TRBD2 (6 bases). The TCR comes from a woman aged 18-29 years with acute or convalescent COVID-19. Sequenced sample: peripheral blood. Written as DNA, the CDR3 is TGTGCCAGCAGCCCAAGCTACCGCGGGGCCTCCGAGCAGTACTTC. Translated: CASSPSYRGASEQYF.